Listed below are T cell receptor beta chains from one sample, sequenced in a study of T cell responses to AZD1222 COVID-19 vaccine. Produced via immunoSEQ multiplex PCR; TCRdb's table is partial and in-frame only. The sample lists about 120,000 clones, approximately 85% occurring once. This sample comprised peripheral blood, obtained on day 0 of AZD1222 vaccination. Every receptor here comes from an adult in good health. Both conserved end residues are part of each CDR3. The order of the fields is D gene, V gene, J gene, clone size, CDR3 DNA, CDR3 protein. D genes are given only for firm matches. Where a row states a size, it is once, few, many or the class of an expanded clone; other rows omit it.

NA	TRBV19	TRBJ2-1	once	TGTGCCAGTTCGGACCGGAGCTCCTACAATGAGCAGTTCTTC	CASSDRSSYNEQFF
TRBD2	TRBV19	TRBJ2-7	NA	TGTGCCAGTAGCCTTAGCGGGCCAACCTACGAGCAGTACTTC	CASSLSGPTYEQYF
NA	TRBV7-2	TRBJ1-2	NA	TGTGCCAGCAGCCCCCGGACAGAAAACTATGGCTACACCTTC	CASSPRTENYGYTF
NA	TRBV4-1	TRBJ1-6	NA	TGCGCCAGCAGCCAGCCCAGGACGCGGGATTCACCCCTCCACTTT	CASSQPRTRDSPLHF
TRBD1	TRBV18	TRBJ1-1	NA	TGTGCCAGCTCACCCCGACAGGGGGAGCATGAAGCTTTCTTT	CASSPRQGEHEAFF
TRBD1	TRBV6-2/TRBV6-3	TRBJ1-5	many	TGTGCCAGCAGTTTGACAGGGGAGGGTCAGCCCCAGCATTTT	CASSLTGEGQPQHF
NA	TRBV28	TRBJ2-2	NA	TGTGCCTCGAGGCGATGGAACACCGGGGAGCTGTTTTTT	CASRRWNTGELFF
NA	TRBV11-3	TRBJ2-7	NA	TGTGCCAGCAGCACCCGGGACGGAGATTACGAGCAGTACTTC	CASSTRDGDYEQYF
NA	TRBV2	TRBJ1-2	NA	TGTGCCAGCAGTGTAGACAGTAACTATGGCTACACCTTC	CASSVDSNYGYTF
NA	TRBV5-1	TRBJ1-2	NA	TGCGCCAGCAGCCCCGACAGCCGGGGCTATGGCTACACCTTC	CASSPDSRGYGYTF
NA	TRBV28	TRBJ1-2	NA	TGTGCCAGCAGTTTACGGGGTAATCCAGTGTGGGGCTACACCTTC	CASSLRGNPVWGYTF
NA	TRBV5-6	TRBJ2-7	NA	TGTGCCAGCAGAAAGGCAGGGGGGCCCTACGGGCAGTACTTC	CASRKAGGPYGQYF
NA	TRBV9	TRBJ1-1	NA	TGTGCCAGCAGCCCCGAGGAGTCCCCTGAAGCTTTCTTT	CASSPEESPEAFF
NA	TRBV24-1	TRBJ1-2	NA	TGTGCCACCAGTGCCTCGACGACTAACTATGGCTACACCTTC	CATSASTTNYGYTF
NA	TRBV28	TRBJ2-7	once	TGTGCCAGCACCTCCCGGGGCCAGGGGAACCACGAGCAGTACTTC	CASTSRGQGNHEQYF
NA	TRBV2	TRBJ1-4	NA	TGTGCCAGCAGTGAGTCGAACAGGGTGGATGAAAAACTGTTTTTT	CASSESNRVDEKLFF
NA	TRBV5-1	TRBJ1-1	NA	TGCGCCAGCAGCGTAGGAATTACCACTGAAGCTTTCTTT	CASSVGITTEAFF
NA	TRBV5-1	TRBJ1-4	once	TGCGCCAGCAGTCCTCAAACGTTCGGTGAAAAACTGTTTTTT	CASSPQTFGEKLFF
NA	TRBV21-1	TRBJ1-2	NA	TGTGCCAGCAGCAAAACGGTCGGGGGACAGGGGGAGTATGGCTACACCTTC	CASSKTVGGQGEYGYTF
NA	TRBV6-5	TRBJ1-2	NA	TGTGCCAGCAGTTGGAAGACGAGCCCTTTCTATGGCTACACCTTC	CASSWKTSPFYGYTF